This T cell receptor (beta chain) was recovered during a study of T cells in Graves' hyperthyroidism and ophthalmopathy. There were TCR beta CDR3 regions amplified from RNA transcripts. An initial round of RT-PCR targeting the TCR CDR3 relied on the HTBI primer set. TCRdb re-called the multiplex PCR reads with MiXCR, one entry per CDR3 protein. The sample lists about 560,000 distinct CDR3 sequences, over 15% seen once, with around a sixth in the top ten. Per the germline V gene, CDR1 is KGHSH and CDR2 is LQKENI. V was shortened by 3 bases and J by 8 bases, with 17 bases between the two germline ends. The CDR3 contains 15 residues.

The source of this sequence is a woman between 18 and 29 years old with Graves' hyperthyroidism. This chain joins TRBV18 and TRBJ2-1; D may be TRBD1 (6 bases). The sample consisted of blood. The CDR3 here is CASSPPTGNPHEQFF. The CDR3 DNA follows: TGTGCCAGCTCACCTCCCACAGGGAACCCTCATGAGCAGTTCTTC.